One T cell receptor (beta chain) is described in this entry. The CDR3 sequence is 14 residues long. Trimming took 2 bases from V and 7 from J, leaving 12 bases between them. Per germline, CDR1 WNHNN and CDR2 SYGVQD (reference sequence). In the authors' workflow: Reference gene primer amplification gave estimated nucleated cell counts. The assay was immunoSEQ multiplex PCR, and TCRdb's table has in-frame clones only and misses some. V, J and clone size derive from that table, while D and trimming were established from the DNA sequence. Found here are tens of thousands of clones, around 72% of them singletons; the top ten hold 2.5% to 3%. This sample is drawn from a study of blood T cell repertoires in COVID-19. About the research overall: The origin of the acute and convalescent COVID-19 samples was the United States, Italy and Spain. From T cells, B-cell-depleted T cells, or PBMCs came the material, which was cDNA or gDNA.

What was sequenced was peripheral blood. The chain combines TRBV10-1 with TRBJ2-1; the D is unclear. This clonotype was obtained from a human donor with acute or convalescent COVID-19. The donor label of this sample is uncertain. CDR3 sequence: CASSEDPAGNEQFF. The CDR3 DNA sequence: TGCGCCAGCAGTGAGGACCCCGCCGGGAATGAGCAGTTCTTC.